Listed below are T cell receptor beta chains from one sample, sequenced in a study of blood T cells in healthy people across ages. TCRdb analysed the 5' RACE reads with MiXCR anew, one entry per CDR3 protein. The data contain hundreds of thousands of distinct CDR3 sequences, under 45% of them singletons. Sequenced: blood. The receptors come from a man aged 60 to 75 in good health. The conserved cysteine and the conserved F or W are not part of the CDR3 here. Fields, in order: J gene, V gene, CDR3 protein.

j_call: .
v_call: TRBV18
cdr3_aa: ASSPSPEWETQY

j_call: TRBJ1-6
v_call: TRBV12-3/TRBV12-4
cdr3_aa: ASTVGHRNSPLH

j_call: TRBJ2-7
v_call: TRBV7-9
cdr3_aa: ASSLSPGKTSYEQY

j_call: TRBJ1-2
v_call: TRBV6-5
cdr3_aa: ASSSTDGFSGYT

j_call: TRBJ2-3
v_call: TRBV6-2/TRBV6-3
cdr3_aa: ASSYSTTAPDTQY

j_call: TRBJ1-2
v_call: TRBV18
cdr3_aa: ASSQRAGRSYGYT

j_call: TRBJ2-5
v_call: TRBV7-6
cdr3_aa: ASSLGQGAQGETQY

j_call: TRBJ1-5
v_call: TRBV6-1
cdr3_aa: ASSPNRDTQPQH

j_call: TRBJ2-3
v_call: TRBV10-3
cdr3_aa: AIRLAGVETDTQY

j_call: TRBJ1-1
v_call: TRBV6-6
cdr3_aa: ASEWGTANTEAF

j_call: TRBJ2-7
v_call: TRBV3-1
cdr3_aa: ASSRRPGPYEQY

j_call: TRBJ2-1
v_call: TRBV6-5
cdr3_aa: ASRAAGGLNEQF

j_call: TRBJ2-7
v_call: TRBV12-3/TRBV12-4
cdr3_aa: ASRASGTYEQY

j_call: TRBJ1-6
v_call: TRBV20-1
cdr3_aa: SARTGASYNSPLH

j_call: TRBJ2-7
v_call: TRBV20-1
cdr3_aa: SAKFPGQGPYEQY

j_call: TRBJ2-7
v_call: TRBV7-2
cdr3_aa: ASSEGLYEQY

j_call: TRBJ2-7
v_call: TRBV28
cdr3_aa: ASRPYSGTGYEQY

j_call: TRBJ1-2
v_call: TRBV7-2
cdr3_aa: ASSPDLGAAYGYT

j_call: TRBJ2-7
v_call: TRBV6-6
cdr3_aa: ASRTRTSGGASEQY

j_call: TRBJ1-2
v_call: TRBV5-1
cdr3_aa: ASNLGPGYT

j_call: TRBJ2-7
v_call: TRBV7-8
cdr3_aa: ASSSNIDRFYEQY

j_call: TRBJ2-3
v_call: TRBV7-2
cdr3_aa: ASSLTGDTDTQY

j_call: TRBJ2-2
v_call: TRBV11-1
cdr3_aa: ASSFISGVTGELF

j_call: TRBJ1-6
v_call: TRBV27
cdr3_aa: ASSMGTGGNSPLH

j_call: TRBJ2-3
v_call: TRBV2
cdr3_aa: ASRARTRWDTQY

j_call: TRBJ2-5
v_call: TRBV7-8
cdr3_aa: ASSFKERETQY

j_call: TRBJ2-5
v_call: TRBV30
cdr3_aa: AWSALPETQY

j_call: TRBJ2-7
v_call: TRBV29-1
cdr3_aa: SVGIRAGYEQY

j_call: TRBJ2-3
v_call: TRBV10-3
cdr3_aa: AISESSGETDTQY

j_call: TRBJ1-5
v_call: TRBV5-1
cdr3_aa: ASSLDPLGGGDQPQH

j_call: TRBJ2-3
v_call: TRBV3-1
cdr3_aa: ASSRGGLNTQY

j_call: TRBJ2-5
v_call: TRBV28
cdr3_aa: ASRPSGGSQETQY

j_call: TRBJ2-3
v_call: TRBV3-1
cdr3_aa: ASSERQGRVDTQY

j_call: TRBJ2-3
v_call: TRBV7-9
cdr3_aa: ASSSRGSPDTQY

j_call: TRBJ2-7
v_call: TRBV20-1
cdr3_aa: SAGRQGASYEQY

j_call: TRBJ2-7
v_call: TRBV7-9
cdr3_aa: ASSFSKTSYEQY

j_call: TRBJ2-7
v_call: TRBV20-1
cdr3_aa: SAIRDRVYEQY

j_call: TRBJ2-1
v_call: TRBV15
cdr3_aa: ATSRAPNSEEQF

j_call: TRBJ1-2
v_call: TRBV7-6
cdr3_aa: ASSPKAQEHYGYT

j_call: TRBJ1-5
v_call: TRBV5-8
cdr3_aa: ASSPGAFGNQPQH

j_call: TRBJ1-2
v_call: TRBV4-3
cdr3_aa: ASSQEWAGIGGYT

j_call: TRBJ2-4
v_call: TRBV12-5
cdr3_aa: APWETNGGCIQY

j_call: TRBJ2-5
v_call: TRBV29-1
cdr3_aa: SVQGAPQETQY

j_call: TRBJ2-3
v_call: TRBV5-1
cdr3_aa: ASSLDRSSTDTQY

j_call: TRBJ2-5
v_call: TRBV12-3/TRBV12-4
cdr3_aa: ASKTGTDGSQY

j_call: TRBJ2-5
v_call: TRBV25-1
cdr3_aa: ASSDGGIWFPETQY